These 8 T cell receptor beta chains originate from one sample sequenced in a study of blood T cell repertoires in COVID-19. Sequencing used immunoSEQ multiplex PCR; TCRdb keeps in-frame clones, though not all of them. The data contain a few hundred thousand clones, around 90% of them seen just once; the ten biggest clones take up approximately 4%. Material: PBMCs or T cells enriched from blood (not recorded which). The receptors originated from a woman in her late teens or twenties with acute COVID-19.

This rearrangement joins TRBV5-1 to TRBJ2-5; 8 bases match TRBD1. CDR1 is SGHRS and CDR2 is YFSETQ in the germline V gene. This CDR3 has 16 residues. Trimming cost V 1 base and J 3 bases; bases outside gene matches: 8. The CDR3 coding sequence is TGCGCCAGCAGCTTGATTGGGGGACAGGCCAAAGAGACCCAGTACTTC. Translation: CASSLIGGQAKETQYF.

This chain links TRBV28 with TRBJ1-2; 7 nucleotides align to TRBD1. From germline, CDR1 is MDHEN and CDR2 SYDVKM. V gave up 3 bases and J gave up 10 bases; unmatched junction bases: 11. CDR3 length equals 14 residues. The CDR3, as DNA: TGTGCCAGCAGTTTGGGGCAGGGGGGTGTTTCCTACACCTTC. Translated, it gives CASSLGQGGVSYTF.

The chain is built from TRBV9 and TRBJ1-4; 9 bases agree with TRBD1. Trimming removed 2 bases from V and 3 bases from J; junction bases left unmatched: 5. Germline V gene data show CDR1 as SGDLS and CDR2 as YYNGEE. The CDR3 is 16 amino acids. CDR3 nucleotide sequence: TGTGCCAGCAGCGTTTTCGGACAGGGGTCTAATGAAAAACTGTTTTTT. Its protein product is CASSVFGQGSNEKLFF.

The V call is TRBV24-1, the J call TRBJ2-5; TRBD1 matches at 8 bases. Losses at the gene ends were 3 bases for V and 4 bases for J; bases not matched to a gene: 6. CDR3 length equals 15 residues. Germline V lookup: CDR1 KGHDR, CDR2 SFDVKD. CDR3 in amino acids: CATSDPGTGGETQYF. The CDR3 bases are TGTGCCACCAGTGATCCCGGGACAGGAGGAGAGACCCAGTACTTC.

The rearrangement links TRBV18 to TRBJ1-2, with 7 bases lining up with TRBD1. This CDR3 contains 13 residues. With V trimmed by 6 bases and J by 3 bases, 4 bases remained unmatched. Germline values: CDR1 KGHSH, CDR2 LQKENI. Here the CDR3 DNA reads TGTGCCAGCTCGTTTGACAGGGACTATGGCTACACCTTC. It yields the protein CASSFDRDYGYTF.

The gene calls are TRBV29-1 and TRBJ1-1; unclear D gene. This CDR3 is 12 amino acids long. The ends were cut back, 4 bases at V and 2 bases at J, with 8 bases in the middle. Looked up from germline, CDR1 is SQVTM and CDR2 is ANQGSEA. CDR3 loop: CSVVPPNTEAFF. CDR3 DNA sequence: TGCAGCGTTGTCCCCCCTAACACTGAAGCTTTCTTT. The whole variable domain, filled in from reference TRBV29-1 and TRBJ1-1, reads SAVISQKPSRDICQRGTSLTIQCQVDSQVTMMFWYRQQPGQSLTLIATANQGSEATYESGFVIDKFPISRPNLTFSTLTVSNMSPEDSSIYLCSVVPPNTEAFFGQGTRLTVV.

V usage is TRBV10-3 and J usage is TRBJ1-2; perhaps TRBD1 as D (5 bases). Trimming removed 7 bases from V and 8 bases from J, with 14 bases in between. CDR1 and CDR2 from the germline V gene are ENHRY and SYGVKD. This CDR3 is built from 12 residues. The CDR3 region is CAITRQGHGYTF. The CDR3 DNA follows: TGTGCCATCACGAGGCAGGGCCACGGCTACACCTTC.

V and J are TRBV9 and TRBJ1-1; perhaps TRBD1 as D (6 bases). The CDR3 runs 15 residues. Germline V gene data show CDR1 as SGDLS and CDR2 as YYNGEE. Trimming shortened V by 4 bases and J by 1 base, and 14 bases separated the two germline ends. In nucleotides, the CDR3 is TGTGCCAGCAGCCCAGAGGGGGTAGGGAACACTGAAGCTTTCTTT. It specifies CASSPEGVGNTEAFF.